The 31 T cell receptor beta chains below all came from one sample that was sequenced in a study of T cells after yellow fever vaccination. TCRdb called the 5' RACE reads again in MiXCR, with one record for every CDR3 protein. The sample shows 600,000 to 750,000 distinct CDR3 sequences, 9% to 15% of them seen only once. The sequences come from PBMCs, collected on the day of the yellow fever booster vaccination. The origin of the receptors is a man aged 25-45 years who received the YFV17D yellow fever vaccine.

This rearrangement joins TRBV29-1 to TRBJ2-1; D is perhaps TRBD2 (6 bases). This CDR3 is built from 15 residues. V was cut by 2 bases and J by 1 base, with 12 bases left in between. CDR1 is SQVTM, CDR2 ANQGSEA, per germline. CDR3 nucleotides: TGCAGCGTTGAATTACGGGAGCGGTCCTACAATGAGCAGTTCTTC. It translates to CSVELRERSYNEQFF.

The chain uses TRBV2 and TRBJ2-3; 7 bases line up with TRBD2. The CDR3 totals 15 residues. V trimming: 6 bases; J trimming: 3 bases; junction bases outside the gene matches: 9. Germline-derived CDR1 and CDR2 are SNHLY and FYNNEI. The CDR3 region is CASSAAGSGTDTQYF. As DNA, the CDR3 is TGTGCCAGCAGCGCAGCGGGAAGTGGAACAGATACGCAGTATTTT. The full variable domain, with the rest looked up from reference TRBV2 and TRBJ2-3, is EPEVTQTPSHQVTQMGQEVILRCVPISNHLYFYWYRQILGQKVEFLVSFYNNEISEKSEIFDDQFSVERPDGSNFTLKIRSTKLEDSAMYFCASSAAGSGTDTQYFGPGTRLTVL.

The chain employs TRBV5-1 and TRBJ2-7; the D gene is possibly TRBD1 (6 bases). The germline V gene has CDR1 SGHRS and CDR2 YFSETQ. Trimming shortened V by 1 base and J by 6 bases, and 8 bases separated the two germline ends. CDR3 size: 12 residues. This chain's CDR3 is CASSLQQGEQYF. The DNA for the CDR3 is TGCGCCAGCAGCTTGCAACAGGGCGAGCAGTACTTC.

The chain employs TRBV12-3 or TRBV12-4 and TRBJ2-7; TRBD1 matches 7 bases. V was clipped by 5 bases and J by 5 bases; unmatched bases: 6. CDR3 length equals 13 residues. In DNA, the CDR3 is TGTGCCAGCAGTCCGACAGGGATCGACGAGCAGTACTTC. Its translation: CASSPTGIDEQYF.

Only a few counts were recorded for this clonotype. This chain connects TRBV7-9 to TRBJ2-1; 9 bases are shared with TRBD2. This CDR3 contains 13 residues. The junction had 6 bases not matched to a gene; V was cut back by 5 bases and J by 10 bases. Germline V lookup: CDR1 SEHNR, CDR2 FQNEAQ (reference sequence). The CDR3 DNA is TGTGCCAGCAGCACCCCGGGACTAGCCGAGCAGTTCTTC. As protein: CASSTPGLAEQFF.

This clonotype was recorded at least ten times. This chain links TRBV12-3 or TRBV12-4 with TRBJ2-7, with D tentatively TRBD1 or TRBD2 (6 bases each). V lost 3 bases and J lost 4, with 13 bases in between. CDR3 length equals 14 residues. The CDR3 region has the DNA TGTGCCAGCAGTTTCAGGGGCGGGATTTACGAGCAGTACTTC. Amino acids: CASSFRGGIYEQYF.

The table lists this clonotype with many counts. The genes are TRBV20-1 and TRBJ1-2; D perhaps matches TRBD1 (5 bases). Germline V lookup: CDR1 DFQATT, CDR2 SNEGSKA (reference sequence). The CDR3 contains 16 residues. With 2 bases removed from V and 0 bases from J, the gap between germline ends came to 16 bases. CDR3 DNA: TGCAGTGCTAGAAACGATAAGGGGAAAGCTAACTATGGCTACACCTTC. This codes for CSARNDKGKANYGYTF.

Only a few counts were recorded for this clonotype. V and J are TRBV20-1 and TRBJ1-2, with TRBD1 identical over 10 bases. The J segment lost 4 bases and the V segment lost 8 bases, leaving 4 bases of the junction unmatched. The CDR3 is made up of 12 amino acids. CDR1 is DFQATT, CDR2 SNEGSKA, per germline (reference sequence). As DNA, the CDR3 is TGCAGTAGGGACAGGGGCCCCTATGGCTACACCTTC. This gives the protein CSRDRGPYGYTF.

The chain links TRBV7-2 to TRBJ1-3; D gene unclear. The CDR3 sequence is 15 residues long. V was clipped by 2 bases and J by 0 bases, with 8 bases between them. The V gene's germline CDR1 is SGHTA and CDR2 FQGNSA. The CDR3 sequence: CASSLKVFSGNTIYF. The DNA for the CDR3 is TGTGCCAGCAGCTTAAAAGTATTCTCTGGAAACACCATATATTTT.

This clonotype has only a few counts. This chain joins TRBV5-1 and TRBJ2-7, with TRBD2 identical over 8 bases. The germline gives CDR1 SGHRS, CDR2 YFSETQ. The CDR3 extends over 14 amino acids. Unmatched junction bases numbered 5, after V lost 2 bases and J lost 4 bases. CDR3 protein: CASSLRREVYEQYF. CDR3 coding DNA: TGCGCCAGCAGCTTAAGGCGGGAGGTTTACGAGCAGTACTTC.

The CDR3 loop is CASSPTIAGSSYNEQFF. The CDR3 nucleotides read TGTGCCAGCTCACCGACTATAGCGGGGTCCTCCTACAATGAGCAGTTCTTC. The chain employs TRBV18 and TRBJ2-1, with 8 bases fitting TRBD2. CDR3 length: 17 residues. Unmatched junction bases numbered 7, after V lost 3 bases and J lost 0 bases. Germline CDR1 and CDR2: KGHSH and LQKENI. The entire variable domain, with the rest obtained from reference TRBV18 and TRBJ2-1, is as follows: NAGVMQNPRHLVRRRGQEARLRCSPMKGHSHVYWYRQLPEEGLKFMVYLQKENIIDESGMPKERFSAEFPKEGPSILRIQQVVRGDSAAYFCASSPTIAGSSYNEQFFGPGTRLTVL.

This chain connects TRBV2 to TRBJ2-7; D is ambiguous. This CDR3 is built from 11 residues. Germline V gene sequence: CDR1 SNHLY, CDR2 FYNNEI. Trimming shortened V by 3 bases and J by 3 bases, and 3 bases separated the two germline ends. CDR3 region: CASSDHYEQYF. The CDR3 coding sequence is TGTGCCAGCAGTGACCACTACGAGCAGTACTTC.

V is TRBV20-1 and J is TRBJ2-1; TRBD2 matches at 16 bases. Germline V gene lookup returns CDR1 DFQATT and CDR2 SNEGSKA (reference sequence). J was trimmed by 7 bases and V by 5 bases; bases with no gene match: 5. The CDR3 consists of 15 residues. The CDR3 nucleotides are TGCAGTGCTGACGGGACTAGCGGGAGGGCGAATGAGCAGTTCTTC. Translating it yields CSADGTSGRANEQFF.

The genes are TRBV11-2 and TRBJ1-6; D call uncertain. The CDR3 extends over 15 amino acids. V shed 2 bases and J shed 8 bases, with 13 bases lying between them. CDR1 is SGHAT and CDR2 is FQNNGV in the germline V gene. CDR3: CASSLLSGAYSPLHF. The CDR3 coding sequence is TGTGCCAGCAGCTTATTGTCCGGCGCATATTCACCCCTCCACTTT.

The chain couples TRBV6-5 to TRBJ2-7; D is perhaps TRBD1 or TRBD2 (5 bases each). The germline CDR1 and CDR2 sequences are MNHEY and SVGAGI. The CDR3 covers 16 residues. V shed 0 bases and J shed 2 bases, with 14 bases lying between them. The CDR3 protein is CASSYSRGRTTYEQYF. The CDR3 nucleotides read TGTGCCAGCAGTTACTCTAGGGGACGCACGACCTACGAGCAGTACTTC.

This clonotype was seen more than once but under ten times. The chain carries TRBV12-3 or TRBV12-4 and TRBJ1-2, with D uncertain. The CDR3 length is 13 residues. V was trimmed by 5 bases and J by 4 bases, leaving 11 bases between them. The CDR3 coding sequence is TGTGCCAGCAGTCGCGACGTGCTCTATGGCTACACCTTC. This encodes CASSRDVLYGYTF.

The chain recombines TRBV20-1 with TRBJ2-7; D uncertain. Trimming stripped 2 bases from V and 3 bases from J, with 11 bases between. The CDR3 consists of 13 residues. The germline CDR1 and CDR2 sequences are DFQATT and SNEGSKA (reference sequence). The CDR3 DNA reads TGCAGTGCTAGAACCCCGAGCCTCTACGAGCAGTACTTC. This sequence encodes CSARTPSLYEQYF.

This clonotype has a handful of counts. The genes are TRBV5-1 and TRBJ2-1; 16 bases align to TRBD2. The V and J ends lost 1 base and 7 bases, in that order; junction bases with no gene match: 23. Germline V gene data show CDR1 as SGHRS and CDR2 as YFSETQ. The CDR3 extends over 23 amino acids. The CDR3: CASSLPYLQPGLAGGSSMNEQFF. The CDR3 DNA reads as TGCGCCAGCAGCTTGCCCTACCTACAACCGGGACTAGCGGGAGGGTCGTCTATGAATGAGCAGTTCTTC.

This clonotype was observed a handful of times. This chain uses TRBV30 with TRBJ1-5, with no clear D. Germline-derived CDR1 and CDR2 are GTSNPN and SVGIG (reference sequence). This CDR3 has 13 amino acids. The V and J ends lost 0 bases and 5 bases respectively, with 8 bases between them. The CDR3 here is CAWSVRSDQPQHF. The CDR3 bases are TGTGCCTGGAGTGTACGGAGCGATCAGCCCCAGCATTTT.

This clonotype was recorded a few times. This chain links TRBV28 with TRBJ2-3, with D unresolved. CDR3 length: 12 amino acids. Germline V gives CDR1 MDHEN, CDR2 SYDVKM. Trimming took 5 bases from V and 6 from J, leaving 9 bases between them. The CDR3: CASSPQQDTQYF. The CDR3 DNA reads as TGTGCCAGCAGTCCCCAGCAGGATACGCAGTATTTT.

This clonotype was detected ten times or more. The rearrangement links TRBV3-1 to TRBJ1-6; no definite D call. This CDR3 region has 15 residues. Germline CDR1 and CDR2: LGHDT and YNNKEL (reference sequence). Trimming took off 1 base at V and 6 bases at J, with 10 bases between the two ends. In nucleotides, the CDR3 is TGTGCCAGCAGCCAAGGGGCCAGGATTAATTCACCCCTCCACTTT. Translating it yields CASSQGARINSPLHF.

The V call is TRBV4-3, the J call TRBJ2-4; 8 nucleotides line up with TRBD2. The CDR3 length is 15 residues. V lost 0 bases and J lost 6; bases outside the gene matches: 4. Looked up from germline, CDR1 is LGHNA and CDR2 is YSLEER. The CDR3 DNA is TGCGCCAGCAGCCAAGACAGCGGGAGCGGAAACATTCAGTACTTC. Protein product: CASSQDSGSGNIQYF.

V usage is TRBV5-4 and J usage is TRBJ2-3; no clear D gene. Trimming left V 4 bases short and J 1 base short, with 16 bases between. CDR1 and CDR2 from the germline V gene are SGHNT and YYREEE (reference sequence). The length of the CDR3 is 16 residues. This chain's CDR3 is CASSPYAARGTDTQYF. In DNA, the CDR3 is TGTGCCAGCAGCCCCTACGCGGCCCGGGGCACAGATACGCAGTATTTT.

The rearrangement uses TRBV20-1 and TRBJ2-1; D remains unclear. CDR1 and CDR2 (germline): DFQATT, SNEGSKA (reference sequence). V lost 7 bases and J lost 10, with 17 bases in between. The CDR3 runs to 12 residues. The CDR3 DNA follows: TGCAGTGTCCGGACCAAAAAGACGGAGCAGTTCTTC. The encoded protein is CSVRTKKTEQFF.

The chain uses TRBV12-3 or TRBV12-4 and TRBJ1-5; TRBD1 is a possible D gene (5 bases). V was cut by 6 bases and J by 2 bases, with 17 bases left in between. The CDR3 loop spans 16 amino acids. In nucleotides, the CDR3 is TGTGCCAGCAGCCTGCCGCAGGGATTTGGCAATCAGCCCCAGCATTTT. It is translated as CASSLPQGFGNQPQHF.

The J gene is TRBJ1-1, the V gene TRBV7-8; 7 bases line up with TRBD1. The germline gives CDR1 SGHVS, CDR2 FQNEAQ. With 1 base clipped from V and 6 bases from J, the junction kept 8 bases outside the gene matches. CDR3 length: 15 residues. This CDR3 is CASSLEGARGSEAFF. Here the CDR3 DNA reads TGTGCCAGCAGCTTAGAGGGGGCGAGGGGCTCTGAAGCTTTCTTT.

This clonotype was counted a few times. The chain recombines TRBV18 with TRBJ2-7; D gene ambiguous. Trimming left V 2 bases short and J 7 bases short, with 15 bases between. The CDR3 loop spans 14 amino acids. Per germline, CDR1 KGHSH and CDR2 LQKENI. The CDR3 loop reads CASSPILAFREQYF. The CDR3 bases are TGTGCCAGCTCACCAATTCTCGCCTTCCGGGAGCAGTACTTC.

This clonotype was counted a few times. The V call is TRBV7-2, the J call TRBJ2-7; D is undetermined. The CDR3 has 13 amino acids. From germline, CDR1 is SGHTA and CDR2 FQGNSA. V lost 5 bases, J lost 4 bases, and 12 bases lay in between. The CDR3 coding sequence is TGTGCCAGCAGCACCTCCCACTATTACGAGCAGTACTTC. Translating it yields CASSTSHYYEQYF.

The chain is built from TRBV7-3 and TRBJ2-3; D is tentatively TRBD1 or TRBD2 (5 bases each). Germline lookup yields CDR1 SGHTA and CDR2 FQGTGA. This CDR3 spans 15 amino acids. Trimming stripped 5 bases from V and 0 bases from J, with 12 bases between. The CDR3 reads CASSPGPTSTDTQYF. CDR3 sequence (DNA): TGTGCCAGCAGCCCGGGACCGACTAGCACAGATACGCAGTATTTT.

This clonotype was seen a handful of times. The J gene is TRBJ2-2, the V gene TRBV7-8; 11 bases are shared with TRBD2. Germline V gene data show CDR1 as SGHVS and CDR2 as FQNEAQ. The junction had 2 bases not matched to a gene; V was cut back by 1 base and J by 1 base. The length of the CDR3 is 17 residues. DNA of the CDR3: TGTGCCAGCAGCTTAGGGCTAGCGGGGGGGAACACCGGGGAGCTGTTTTTT. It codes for CASSLGLAGGNTGELFF.

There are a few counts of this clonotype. Written as DNA, the CDR3 is TGTGCCAGCAGCTTAAATGAGGGGATTAAGGGGGGGAGAACCTACGAGCAGTACTTC. Encoded protein: CASSLNEGIKGGRTYEQYF. The chain couples TRBV11-2 to TRBJ2-7; D might be TRBD2 (7 bases). The CDR3 length is 19 residues. The germline V and J ends were trimmed by 2 bases and 2 bases, with 25 bases remaining between them. Looked up from germline, CDR1 is SGHAT and CDR2 is FQNNGV.